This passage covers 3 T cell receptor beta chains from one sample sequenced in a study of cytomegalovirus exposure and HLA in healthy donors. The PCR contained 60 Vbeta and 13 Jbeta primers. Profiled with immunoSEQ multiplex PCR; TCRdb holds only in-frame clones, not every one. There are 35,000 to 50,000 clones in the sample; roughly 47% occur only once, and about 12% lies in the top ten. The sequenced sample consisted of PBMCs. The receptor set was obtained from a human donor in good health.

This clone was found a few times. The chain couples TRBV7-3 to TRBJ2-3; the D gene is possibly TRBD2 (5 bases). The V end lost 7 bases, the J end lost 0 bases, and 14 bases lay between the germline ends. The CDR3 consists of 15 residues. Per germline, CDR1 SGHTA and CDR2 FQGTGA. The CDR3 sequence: CASTPTGGSTDTQYF. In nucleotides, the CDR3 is TGTGCCAGCACCCCGACGGGCGGGAGCACAGATACGCAGTATTTT.

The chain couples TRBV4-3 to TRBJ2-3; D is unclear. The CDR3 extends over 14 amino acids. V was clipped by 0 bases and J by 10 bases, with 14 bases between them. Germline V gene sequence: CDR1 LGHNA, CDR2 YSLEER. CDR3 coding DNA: TGCGCCAGCAGCCAAGATTATCAACAACGGGCGCAGTATTTT. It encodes CASSQDYQQRAQYF.

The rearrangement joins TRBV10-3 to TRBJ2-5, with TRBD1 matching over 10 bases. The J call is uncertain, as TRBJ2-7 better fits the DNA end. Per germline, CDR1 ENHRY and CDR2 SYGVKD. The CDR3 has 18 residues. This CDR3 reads CAISESKILGQGNYEQYF. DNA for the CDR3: TGTGCCATCAGTGAGTCTAAAATCCTGGGACAGGGGAACTACGAGCAGTACTTC.